Shown below are 9 T cell receptor beta chains from a single sample sequenced in a study of blood T cell repertoires in COVID-19. The assay was immunoSEQ multiplex PCR, and TCRdb's table has in-frame clones only and misses some. Here the sample spans around 300,000 clones, 75% to 90% being singletons. Sequences were obtained from peripheral blood. These TCRs come from a woman aged 25-40 years with active or convalescent COVID-19.

This clone was seen only a few times. The rearrangement joins TRBV5-1 to TRBJ1-1; D is possibly TRBD1 (6 bases). Germline loops: CDR1 SGHRS, CDR2 YFSETQ. Between the trimmed V and J ends, which lost 6 bases and 1 base, there was a span of 13 bases. The CDR3 length is 14 residues. The CDR3, as DNA: TGCGCCAGCAAGAAGGACAGAGAGAACACTGAAGCTTTCTTT. The encoded protein is CASKKDRENTEAFF.

The chain recombines TRBV5-1 with TRBJ2-7; the match to TRBD1 covers 9 bases. The germline gives CDR1 SGHRS, CDR2 YFSETQ. The CDR3 spans 16 residues. Losses at the gene ends were 4 bases for V and 3 bases for J; bases not matched to a gene: 11. CDR3 sequence reads: CASSRGFGTGSYEQYF. CDR3 coding DNA: TGCGCCAGCAGCAGGGGGTTTGGGACAGGGAGCTACGAGCAGTACTTC.

V usage is TRBV5-1 and J usage is TRBJ2-6; a possible D gene is TRBD1 (5 bases). Germline V CDR1 and CDR2: SGHRS, YFSETQ. V was shortened by 4 bases and J by 0 bases, with 14 bases between the two germline ends. The CDR3 extends over 17 amino acids. Here the CDR3 reads CASSRTTDFSGANVLTF. The DNA for the CDR3 is TGCGCCAGCAGCCGGACAACTGACTTCTCTGGGGCCAACGTCCTGACTTTC. The entire variable domain, with the rest obtained from reference TRBV5-1 and TRBJ2-6, is as follows: KAGVTQTPRYLIKTRGQQVTLSCSPISGHRSVSWYQQTPGQGLQFLFEYFSETQRNKGNFPGRFSGRQFSNSRSEMNVSTLELGDSALYLCASSRTTDFSGANVLTFGAGSRLTVL.

The gene calls are TRBV4-3 and TRBJ1-6; 8 nucleotides line up with TRBD1. V gave up 1 base and J gave up 6 bases; unmatched junction bases: 5. The CDR3 loop spans 16 amino acids. Germline V gene lookup returns CDR1 LGHNA and CDR2 YSLEER. CDR3: CASSQVQGAGNSPLHF. The CDR3 region has the DNA TGCGCCAGCAGCCAAGTTCAGGGGGCGGGTAATTCACCCCTCCACTTT.

The V gene is TRBV6-5, the J gene TRBJ1-2; D not certain. The CDR3 is 11 residues long. V dropped 6 bases and J dropped 8 bases, with 10 bases sitting between them. The germline CDR1 and CDR2 sequences are MNHEY and SVGAGI. This chain's CDR3 is CASSSGEGYTF. For the CDR3, the DNA is TGTGCCAGCAGCTCTGGGGAGGGCTACACCTTC.

This rearrangement joins TRBV6-2 or TRBV6-3 to TRBJ2-1; no firm D call. V shed 3 bases and J shed 13 bases, with 13 bases lying between them. This CDR3 is built from 12 residues. Germline CDR1 and CDR2: MNHEY and SVGEGT. CDR3 coding DNA: TGTGCCAGCAGTTATGTATCGGGTGAACAGTTCTTC. It specifies CASSYVSGEQFF.

The chain employs TRBV5-4 and TRBJ2-2, with D perhaps TRBD1 (6 bases). V was cut by 5 bases and J by 5 bases, with 13 bases left in between. Germline lookup yields CDR1 SGHNT and CDR2 YYREEE (reference sequence). The CDR3 runs to 14 residues. CDR3 region: CASRVDSSTGELFF. The CDR3 nucleotides read TGTGCCAGCAGGGTGGACAGCTCGACCGGGGAGCTGTTTTTT.

The rearrangement joins TRBV4-2 to TRBJ2-7; no firm D call. Germline V gene lookup returns CDR1 LGHNA and CDR2 YNFKEQ. This CDR3 is built from 15 residues. V lost 0 bases, J lost 0 bases, and 9 bases lay in between. The CDR3 DNA reads TGTGCCAGCAGCCAAGACGGCGGAAGCTCCTACGAGCAGTACTTC. This encodes CASSQDGGSSYEQYF.

A note on this clone: Other DNA sequences of this sample code for an identical CDR3. This sequence joins TRBV7-3 and TRBJ1-6; a weak D match, TRBD1 (6 bases). Per germline, CDR1 SGHTA and CDR2 FQGTGA. V was shortened by 3 bases and J by 7 bases, with 10 bases between the two germline ends. The CDR3 is made up of 14 amino acids. In DNA, the CDR3 is TGTGCCAGCAGCTTCGGACAGCGGAATTCACCCCTCCACTTT. This translates into CASSFGQRNSPLHF.